This TCR beta chain was identified during a study of shared clonotypes between healthy human individuals. Regarding this clone: What it binds is unknown.

Study-wide results and limits: Clonotype sharing among donors likely depends on sequencing depth. About 5% of naive CD4 clonotypes were common to a few donors.

CDR1 is KGHSH, CDR2 LQKENI, per germline. V was trimmed by 5 bases and J by 1 base, leaving 11 bases between them. The CDR3 runs to 14 residues. Sequencing was performed with immunoSEQ multiplex PCR; in TCRdb, only in-frame clones are kept and a portion is missing. In the table there are some 1.1 million clones, approximately 77% of which are singletons. This TCR was sampled from a man aged 18 to 35 in good health. Some clones in this sample may be carry-over from other donors' samples. The rearrangement links TRBV18 to TRBJ1-1, with a tentative D call TRBD1 (5 bases). The sample consisted of memory CD4+ T cells from PBMCs. Subset noted: CD45RA-negative fraction. CDR3 bases: TGTGCCAGCTCAGGCCGGGACGCGAACACTGAAGCTTTCTTT. This gives the protein CASSGRDANTEAFF.